This T cell receptor beta chain is from a study of cytomegalovirus exposure and HLA in healthy donors. Study-wide points: Subsequent analysis of the roughly 120 validation repertoires found a tendency for first-cohort TCR clusters to co-occur. The authors listed 180 or so TCR beta chains as cytomegalovirus-associated. Both high specificity and high sensitivity reportedly marked the classifier's diagnosis of cytomegalovirus status. Three CMV-associated chains proved CMV antigen-specific in vitro.

The V gene lost 5 bases and the J gene lost 4 bases, with 14 bases spanning the gap. CDR1 is SEHNR, CDR2 FQNEAQ, per germline (reference sequence). This CDR3 contains 14 residues. TCRdb keeps only in-frame clones here, not all; method: immunoSEQ multiplex PCR. Of over 150,000 clones in the sample, 80% to 90% were seen once. On this clone itself: The antigen remains undetermined.

The source material was PBMCs. This chain joins TRBV7-9 and TRBJ1-1; tentative D call: TRBD1 (5 bases). The clonotype was recovered from a young man in good health and CMV-seropositive. DNA of the CDR3: TGTGCCAGCAGCCCGGAATCTAGGGGCACTGAAGCTTTCTTT. It codes for CASSPESRGTEAFF.